The present TCR beta chain was sequenced within a study of a mutant IDH1 vaccine in newly diagnosed glioma. At the level of the study: Patients had received radiotherapy, temozolomide, or both previously, most receiving both.

This clone was counted between two and nine times. Its antigen remains unknown. The sample's time point: week 23, last vaccination. The study gave 300 ug of mutant IDH1 20-mer peptide per vaccine dose, with topical imiquimod. Some clones are missing from TCRdb's copy, which holds only in-frame ones; the method was immunoSEQ multiplex PCR. Of 40,000 to 50,000 clones in the sample, under 80% were seen once. The germline V gene has CDR1 SGHTA and CDR2 FQGNSA. Trimming took off 1 base at V and 3 bases at J, with 13 bases between the two ends. This CDR3 has 15 residues. The TCR was taken from a woman aged 40 to 50 with glioma. Some clones in this sample may be carry-over from other donors' samples. The sequencing here drew on PBMCs, taken from a glioma patient whose treatment included an IDH1 peptide vaccine. V and J are TRBV7-2 and TRBJ2-7, with D possibly being TRBD1 or TRBD2 (5 bases each). The CDR3 spells CASSLERGASYEQYF. The CDR3 DNA reads TGTGCCAGCAGCTTAGAGAGGGGCGCCAGCTACGAGCAGTACTTC.